Listed below are T cell receptor beta chains from one sample, sequenced in a study of beta chain features in type 1 diabetes. Using immunoSEQ multiplex PCR, the repertoire was profiled, and TCRdb retains in-frame clones only, with some absent. The sample shows hundreds of thousands of clones, 17% of them seen only once. The sequenced material came from naive CD4+ T cells from blood. The receptor source for this set is a woman younger than 30 in good health. The CDR3 runs from the conserved cysteine through the conserved F or W. Fields, in order: J gene, D gene, V gene, clone size, CDR3 protein, CDR3 DNA. A D gene is named only where the DNA matches it firmly. For some rows the clone size is stated as once, few or many, or as a class when expanded; others skip it.

J: TRBJ2-5
D: TRBD2
V: TRBV6-6
size: .
CDR3: CASSRGLADIQETQYF
DNA: TGTGCCAGCAGCCGAGGACTAGCGGATATCCAAGAGACCCAGTACTTC

J: TRBJ2-5
D: TRBD1
V: TRBV7-2
size: few
CDR3: CASSLVLGQGRETQYF
DNA: TGTGCCAGCAGCTTAGTGCTGGGACAGGGTAGGGAGACCCAGTACTTC

J: TRBJ1-5
D: .
V: TRBV2
size: .
CDR3: CASTDQGSNQPQHF
DNA: TGTGCCAGCACCGATCAGGGAAGCAATCAGCCCCAGCATTTT

J: TRBJ2-1
D: TRBD2
V: TRBV6-1
size: .
CDR3: CASSKLAGGKNEQFF
DNA: TGTGCCAGCAGCAAACTAGCGGGAGGGAAGAATGAGCAGTTCTTC

J: TRBJ2-1
D: TRBD2
V: TRBV25-1
size: few
CDR3: CASGTSGASYNEQFF
DNA: TGTGCCAGCGGGACTAGCGGCGCTTCCTACAATGAGCAGTTCTTC

J: TRBJ2-5
D: TRBD2
V: TRBV4-2
size: few
CDR3: CASSQGTSGVQETQYF
DNA: TGTGCCAGCAGCCAAGGGACTAGCGGGGTCCAAGAGACCCAGTACTTC

J: TRBJ2-7
D: TRBD1
V: TRBV6-6
size: .
CDR3: CASSVGQGARYEQYF
DNA: TGTGCCAGCAGTGTAGGACAGGGGGCACGGTACGAGCAGTACTTC

J: TRBJ1-1
D: .
V: TRBV5-6
size: .
CDR3: CASSLGGQAFF
DNA: TGTGCCAGCAGCTTGGGGGGGCAAGCTTTCTTT

J: TRBJ2-5
D: .
V: TRBV7-6
size: few
CDR3: CASSGLSRRLARQETQYF
DNA: TGTGCCAGCAGCGGACTGAGTAGGAGACTTGCTAGACAAGAGACCCAGTACTTC

J: TRBJ1-5
D: .
V: TRBV28
size: .
CDR3: CASSSGQQTEPQHF
DNA: TGTGCCAGCAGTTCAGGGCAGCAAACGGAGCCCCAGCATTTT

J: TRBJ2-7
D: TRBD1
V: TRBV25-1
size: .
CDR3: CASSKGTAYEQYF
DNA: TGTGCCAGCAGTAAGGGGACAGCCTACGAGCAGTACTTC

J: TRBJ1-5
D: .
V: TRBV7-2
size: few
CDR3: CASSPDEGQPQHF
DNA: TGTGCCAGCAGCCCAGATGAGGGGCAGCCCCAGCATTTT

J: TRBJ2-2
D: .
V: TRBV15
size: few
CDR3: CATVLATLDGRTGELFF
DNA: TGTGCCACCGTTCTTGCGACTCTGGACGGGCGGACCGGGGAGCTGTTTTTT

J: TRBJ1-1
D: .
V: TRBV2
size: .
CDR3: CASQGLYTEAFF
DNA: TGTGCCAGTCAAGGGTTGTACACTGAAGCTTTCTTT

J: TRBJ1-5
D: TRBD1
V: TRBV28
size: .
CDR3: CASSPGQGNRFGNQPQHF
DNA: TGTGCCAGCAGTCCGGGACAGGGAAATAGATTTGGGAATCAGCCCCAGCATTTT